The sequence of this TCR beta chain was determined in a study of Graves' ophthalmopathy and Graves' hyperthyroidism. Findings and limits, study-wide: Detection in blood was also observed for most expanded thyroid clonotypes above 0.001 frequency. Between ophthalmopathy and stable hyperthyroidism, a 13-signature model drew a separation with approximately 87% sensitivity and about 80% specificity.

The study amplified TCR beta CDR3 regions using RNA transcripts. The first-round RT-PCR employed HTBI primers together with the Qiagen OneStep RT-PCR kit. A multiplex PCR was then performed as the second round. A single record per CDR3 protein comes from TCRdb applying MiXCR to the multiplex PCR reads. The sample records some 160,000 distinct CDR3 sequences, around two fifths being singletons. This clonotype was detected a few times. The target antigen is unknown. Per germline, CDR1 SGHTA and CDR2 FQGNSA. V gave up 5 bases and J gave up 0 bases, with 13 bases separating them. The CDR3 is 15 residues long.

The chain employs TRBV7-2 and TRBJ1-1; a weak D match, TRBD1 (5 bases). The TCR comes from a man aged 30 to 45 with Graves' ophthalmopathy. The sequenced material came from peripheral blood. This CDR3 is CASSPKTVMNTEAFF. In DNA, the CDR3 is TGTGCCAGCAGCCCCAAGACAGTCATGAACACTGAAGCTTTCTTT.